These T cell receptor beta chains were read from a single sample in a study of blood T cell repertoires in COVID-19. The method was immunoSEQ multiplex PCR; TCRdb's version includes in-frame clones alone and lacks a portion of them. Of a few hundred thousand clones listed, 70% to 90% were seen once; the top ten hold around 4.2%. The sequencing input was peripheral blood. These receptors came from a woman in her 50s with active or convalescent COVID-19. The CDR3 runs from the conserved cysteine through the conserved F or W. D genes are given only for firm matches. Clone size is stated in some rows and not others, as once, few, many or a class when expanded.

>TRBJ2-2|TRBV7-2|.|TRBD2|15
TGTGCCAGCAGCTTTCTAGCGGATTACACCGGGGAGCTGTTTTTT
CASSFLADYTGELFF
>TRBJ2-3|TRBV4-1|.|.|15
TGCGCCAGCAGCCAAGGTGAGGAGGCCGAGTATACGCAGTATTTT
CASSQGEEAEYTQYF
>TRBJ1-6|TRBV2|.|.|15
TGTGCCAGCAGTTCTAGTCTCGGAGGGGAATCACCCCTCCACTTT
CASSSSLGGESPLHF
>TRBJ2-2|TRBV9|.|.|14
TGTGCCGGTGGGCGGGGGCCGAACACCGGGGAGCTGTTTTTT
CAGGRGPNTGELFF
>TRBJ1-6|TRBV21-1|.|.|16
TGTGCCAGACGGGACAGGTCGAGCTCCTATAATTCACCCCTCCACTTT
CARRDRSSSYNSPLHF
>TRBJ2-1|TRBV5-1|.|TRBD1|15
TGCGCCAGCAGCTCGGGACAGGGGGCTTTTAATGAGCAGTTCTTC
CASSSGQGAFNEQFF
>TRBJ1-2|TRBV2|.|.|14
TGTGCCAGCCGCGAGGGTCTGGGAGCGGCCGGCTACACCTTC
CASREGLGAAGYTF
>TRBJ1-5|TRBV6-5|.|.|12
TGTGCCAGCCGGGGGGGGGATCAGCCCCAGCATTTT
CASRGGDQPQHF
>TRBJ1-2|TRBV5-1|.|.|13
TGCGCCAGCAGCTTGTTCGGGGAGGATGGCTACACCTTC
CASSLFGEDGYTF
>TRBJ2-2|TRBV7-9|.|TRBD2|15
TGTGCCAGCAGCGACCGACTAGCTTCCACCGGGGAGCTGTTTTTT
CASSDRLASTGELFF
>TRBJ2-1|TRBV19|.|TRBD2|15
TGTGCCAGTAGTATCTATAGCGGGAGGGTAAATGAGCAGTTCTTC
CASSIYSGRVNEQFF
>TRBJ2-6|TRBV10-3|.|TRBD1|18
TGTGCCATCAGCCCCGGGACAGGGGTTCTCTCTGGGGCCAACGTCCTGACTTTC
CAISPGTGVLSGANVLTF
>TRBJ2-1|TRBV11-3|.|TRBD2|16
TGTGCCAGCAGCTTAGAGGCTAGCGGGCTGGGGAATGAGCAGTTCTTC
CASSLEASGLGNEQFF
>TRBJ2-1|TRBV24-1|.|.|13
TGTGCCACCAGTGACCCCGGGACTCATGAGCAGTTCTTC
CATSDPGTHEQFF
>TRBJ1-5|TRBV28|once|.|15
TGTGCCAGCAGGCATACAGGGCCCCCAGGCCAGCCCCAGCATTTT
CASRHTGPPGQPQHF
>TRBJ2-1|TRBV14|.|.|15
TGTGCCAGCAGCGGGGAGCGGAGCTCCTACAATGAGCAGTTCTTC
CASSGERSSYNEQFF
>TRBJ2-1|TRBV12-5|once|.|13
TGTGCTAGTGGTTCGGGGGGCCCTGGTGAGCAGTTCTTC
CASGSGGPGEQFF
>TRBJ2-1|TRBV28|.|.|12
TGTGCCAGCAACGCCAGACTTAATGAGCAGTTCTTC
CASNARLNEQFF
>TRBJ2-7|TRBV19|.|.|13
TGTGCCAGTAGTATGAGGGCAAGCCACGAGCAGTACTTC
CASSMRASHEQYF
>TRBJ1-5|TRBV2|.|TRBD1|15
TGTGCCAGCACCGGGACAGGGGGAAGGAGGCAGCCCCAGCATTTT
CASTGTGGRRQPQHF
>TRBJ2-2|TRBV11-3|.|.|14
TGTGCCAGCAGCCCGAATAGCGTTGGCGGGGAGCTGTTTTTT
CASSPNSVGGELFF
>TRBJ2-3|TRBV7-2|.|TRBD2|18
TGTGCCAGCAGCTTAGTGCCTAGCGGGAGTGGGGGGGCAGATACGCAGTATTTT
CASSLVPSGSGGADTQYF
>TRBJ1-2|TRBV6-6|.|.|13
TGTGCCAGCACCCCCAGGGGAAACTATGGCTACACCTTC
CASTPRGNYGYTF
>TRBJ2-5|TRBV4-1|.|TRBD2|16
TGCGCCAGCAGCCCGCGTATGACTAGCCTCCAAGAGACCCAGTACTTC
CASSPRMTSLQETQYF
>TRBJ1-1|TRBV12-5|.|.|13
TGTGCTAGAACAGGAGAACACGACACTGAAGCTTTCTTT
CARTGEHDTEAFF
>TRBJ2-7|TRBV5-1|few|TRBD1|14
TGCGCCAGCAGTCCCGGGACAGGGCGCTACGAGCAGTACTTC
CASSPGTGRYEQYF
>TRBJ1-5|TRBV28|.|TRBD1|15
TGTGCCAGCAGTTTAACAGGGGGCGGCAATCAGCCCCAGCATTTT
CASSLTGGGNQPQHF
>TRBJ2-7|TRBV30|.|TRBD1|14
TGTGCCTGGAGTGGAAGGGACAGTAACTACGAGCAGTACTTC
CAWSGRDSNYEQYF
>TRBJ1-1|TRBV3-1/TRBV3-2|.|TRBD1|15
TGTGCCAGCAGCCCCCAGGGACAGGGGGTCACTGAAGCTTTCTTT
CASSPQGQGVTEAFF
>TRBJ2-1|TRBV5-4|.|.|15
TGTGCCAGCAGCTTAAGGGGGACCTCCTACAATGAGCAGTTCTTC
CASSLRGTSYNEQFF
>TRBJ1-2|TRBV12-3/TRBV12-4|.|.|10
TGTGCCAGCACAAGGGGTGGCTACACCTTC
CASTRGGYTF
>TRBJ2-5|TRBV6-2/TRBV6-3|.|.|12
TGTGCCAGCAGTTCCCGGGAAGAGACCCAGTACTTC
CASSSREETQYF
>TRBJ1-5|TRBV28|once|TRBD1|19
TGTGCCAGCAGCTTACGTCCTCCCACGACAGGGAAGGGGAATCAGCCCCAGCATTTT
CASSLRPPTTGKGNQPQHF
>TRBJ2-5|TRBV29-1|.|.|14
TGCAGCGTCAGTGGGCTATCCGGCGGGGAGACCCAGTACTTC
CSVSGLSGGETQYF